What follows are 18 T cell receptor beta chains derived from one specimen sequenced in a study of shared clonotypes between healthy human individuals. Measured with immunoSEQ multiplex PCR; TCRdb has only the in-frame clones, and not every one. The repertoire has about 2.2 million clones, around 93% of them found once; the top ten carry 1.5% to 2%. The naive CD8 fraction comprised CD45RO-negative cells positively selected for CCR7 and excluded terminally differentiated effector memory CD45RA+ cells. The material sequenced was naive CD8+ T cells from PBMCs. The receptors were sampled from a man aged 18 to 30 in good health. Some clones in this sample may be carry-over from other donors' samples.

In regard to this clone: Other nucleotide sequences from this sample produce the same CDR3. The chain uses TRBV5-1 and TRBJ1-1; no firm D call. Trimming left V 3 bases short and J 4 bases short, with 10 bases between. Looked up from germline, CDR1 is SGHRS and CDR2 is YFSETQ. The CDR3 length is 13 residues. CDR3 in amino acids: CASSSRTGTEAFF. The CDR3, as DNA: TGCGCCAGCAGCTCTCGGACGGGCACTGAAGCTTTCTTT.

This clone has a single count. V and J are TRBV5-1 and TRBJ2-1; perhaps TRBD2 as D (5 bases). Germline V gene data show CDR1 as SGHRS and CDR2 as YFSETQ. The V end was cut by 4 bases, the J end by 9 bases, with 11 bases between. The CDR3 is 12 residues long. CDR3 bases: TGCGCCAGCAGCACCACTCGGGGTGAGCAGTTCTTC. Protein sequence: CASSTTRGEQFF.

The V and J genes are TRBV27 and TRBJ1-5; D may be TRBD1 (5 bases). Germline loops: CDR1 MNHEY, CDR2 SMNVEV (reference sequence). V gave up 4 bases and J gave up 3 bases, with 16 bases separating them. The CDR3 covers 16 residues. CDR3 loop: CASSSLPGTDNQPQHF. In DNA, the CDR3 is TGTGCCAGCAGTTCTCTCCCCGGGACGGACAATCAGCCCCAGCATTTT.

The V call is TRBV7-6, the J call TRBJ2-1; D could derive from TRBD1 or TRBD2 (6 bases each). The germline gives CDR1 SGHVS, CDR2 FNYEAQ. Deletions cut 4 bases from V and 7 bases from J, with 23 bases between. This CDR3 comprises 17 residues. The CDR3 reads CASSSRSPGALGNEQFF. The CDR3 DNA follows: TGTGCCAGCAGCTCCCGGTCTCCGGGGGCCCTCGGGAATGAGCAGTTCTTC.

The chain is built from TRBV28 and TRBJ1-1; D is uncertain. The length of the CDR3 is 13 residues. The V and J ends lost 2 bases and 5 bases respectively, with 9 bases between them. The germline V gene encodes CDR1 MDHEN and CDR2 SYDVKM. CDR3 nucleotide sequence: TGTGCCAGCAGTTTAGGGTTGGAAACTGAAGCTTTCTTT. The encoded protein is CASSLGLETEAFF.

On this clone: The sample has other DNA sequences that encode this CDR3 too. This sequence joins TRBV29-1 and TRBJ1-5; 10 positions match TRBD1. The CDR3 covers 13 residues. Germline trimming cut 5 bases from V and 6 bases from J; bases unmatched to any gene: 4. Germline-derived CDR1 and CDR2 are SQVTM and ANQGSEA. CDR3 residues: CSVPGQGSQPQHF. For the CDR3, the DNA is TGCAGCGTTCCGGGACAGGGGTCTCAGCCCCAGCATTTT.

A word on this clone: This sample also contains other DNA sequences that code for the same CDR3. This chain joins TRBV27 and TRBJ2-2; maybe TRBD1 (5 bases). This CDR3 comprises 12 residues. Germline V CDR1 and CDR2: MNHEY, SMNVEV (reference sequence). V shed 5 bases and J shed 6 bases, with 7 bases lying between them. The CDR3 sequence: CASSTRAGELFF. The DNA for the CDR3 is TGTGCCAGCAGTACCAGGGCCGGGGAGCTGTTTTTT.

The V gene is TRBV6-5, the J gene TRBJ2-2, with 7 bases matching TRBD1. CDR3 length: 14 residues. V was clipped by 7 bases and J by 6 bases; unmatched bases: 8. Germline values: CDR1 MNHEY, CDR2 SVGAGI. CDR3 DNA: TGTGCCAGCAAGGACAGGTCCAATGCCGGGGAGCTGTTTTTT. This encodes CASKDRSNAGELFF.

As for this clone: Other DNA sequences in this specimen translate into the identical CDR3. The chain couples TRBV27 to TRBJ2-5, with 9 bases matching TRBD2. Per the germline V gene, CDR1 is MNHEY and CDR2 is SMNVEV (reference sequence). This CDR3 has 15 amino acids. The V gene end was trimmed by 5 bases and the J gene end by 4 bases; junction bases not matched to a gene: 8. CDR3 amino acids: CASSPGTSLSETQYF. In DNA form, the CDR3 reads TGTGCCAGCAGTCCCGGGACTAGCCTATCAGAGACCCAGTACTTC.

The CDR3 loop is CAISEGYGIRRVVGYTF. The CDR3 DNA is TGTGCCATCAGTGAGGGGTACGGGATCCGAAGGGTGGTTGGCTACACCTTC. V and J are TRBV10-3 and TRBJ1-2; no firm D call. The V end lost 2 bases, the J end lost 7 bases, and 23 bases lay between the germline ends. CDR3 length: 17 residues. The germline gives CDR1 ENHRY, CDR2 SYGVKD.

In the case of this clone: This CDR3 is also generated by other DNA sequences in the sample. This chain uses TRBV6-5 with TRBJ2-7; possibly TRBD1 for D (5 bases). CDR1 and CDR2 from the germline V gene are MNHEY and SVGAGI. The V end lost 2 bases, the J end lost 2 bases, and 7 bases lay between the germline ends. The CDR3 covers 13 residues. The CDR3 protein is CASSYQGPYEQYF. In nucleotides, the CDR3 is TGTGCCAGCAGTTACCAGGGTCCCTACGAGCAGTACTTC.

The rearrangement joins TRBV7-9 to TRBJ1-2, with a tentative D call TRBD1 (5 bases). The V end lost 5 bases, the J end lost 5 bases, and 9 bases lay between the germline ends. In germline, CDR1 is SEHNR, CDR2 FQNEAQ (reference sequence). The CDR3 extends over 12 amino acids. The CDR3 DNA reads TGTGCCAGCAGCCAGGGAACATATGGCTACACCTTC. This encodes CASSQGTYGYTF.

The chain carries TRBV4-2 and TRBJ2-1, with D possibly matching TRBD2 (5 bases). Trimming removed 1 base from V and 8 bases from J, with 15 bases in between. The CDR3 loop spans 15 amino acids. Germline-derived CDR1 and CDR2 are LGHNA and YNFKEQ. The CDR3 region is CASSQADNIGDEQFF. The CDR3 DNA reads TGTGCCAGCAGCCAAGCCGACAACATCGGGGATGAGCAGTTCTTC.

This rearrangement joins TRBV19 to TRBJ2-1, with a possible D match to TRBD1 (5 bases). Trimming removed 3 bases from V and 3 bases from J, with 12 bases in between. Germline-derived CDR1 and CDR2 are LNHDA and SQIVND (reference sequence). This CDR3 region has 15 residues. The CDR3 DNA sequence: TGTGCCAGTAGTATTGGGCAGGGCTTCTACAATGAGCAGTTCTTC. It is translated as CASSIGQGFYNEQFF.

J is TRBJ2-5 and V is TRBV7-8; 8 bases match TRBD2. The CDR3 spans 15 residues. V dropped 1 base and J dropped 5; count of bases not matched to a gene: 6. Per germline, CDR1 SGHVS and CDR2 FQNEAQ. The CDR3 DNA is TGTGCCAGCAGCTTAGAAGCGGGAGCTGGGGAGACCCAGTACTTC. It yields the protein CASSLEAGAGETQYF.

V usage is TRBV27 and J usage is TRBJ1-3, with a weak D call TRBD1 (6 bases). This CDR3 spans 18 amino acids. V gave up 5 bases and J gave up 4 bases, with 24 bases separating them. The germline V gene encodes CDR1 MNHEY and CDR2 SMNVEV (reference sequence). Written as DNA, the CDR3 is TGTGCCAGCAGTCCGCAGCGACCCCGGGACACGGGAGGAAACACCATATATTTT. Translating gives CASSPQRPRDTGGNTIYF.

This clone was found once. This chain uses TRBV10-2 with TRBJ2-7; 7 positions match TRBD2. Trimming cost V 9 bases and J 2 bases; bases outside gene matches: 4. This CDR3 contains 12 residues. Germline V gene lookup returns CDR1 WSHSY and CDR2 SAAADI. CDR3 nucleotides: TGCGCCAGTTCTGCGGGAGCCTACGAGCAGTACTTC. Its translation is CASSAGAYEQYF.

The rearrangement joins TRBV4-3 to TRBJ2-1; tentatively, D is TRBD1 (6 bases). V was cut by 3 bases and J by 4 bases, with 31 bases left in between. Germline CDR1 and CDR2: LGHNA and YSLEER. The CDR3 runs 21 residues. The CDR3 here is CASSQLEKSTGISSAYNEQFF. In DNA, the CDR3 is TGCGCCAGCAGCCAGCTCGAAAAATCTACAGGGATAAGCTCCGCTTACAATGAGCAGTTCTTC.